This record covers a single TCR beta chain. Its antigen remains unknown. This sample stems from a study of CD8+CD57+ T cells in acquired aplastic anemia. As for the study in general: The sorted CD4+ and CD8+ cells yielded an average around 3 ug of DNA.

Whoever was chosen for sequencing had shown CD8+CD57+ cell expansion by flow cytometry. Every patient presented with severe acquired aplastic anemia. Patients had received no therapy at the time of blood sampling. Study-wide results and limits: Patients versus controls showed no significant CD8+ Simpson's diversity difference.

Genomic DNA, serving as template, underwent TCR beta VDJ and CDR3 profiling. MiXCR was run by TCRdb on the reads, yielding one entry per CDR3 protein. Found here are approximately 470,000 distinct CDR3 sequences, about a third of them singletons; the top ten hold around 0.82%. The TCR sequence derives from a human donor with aplastic anemia. Sequenced input: sorted CD4+, CD8+, or CD8+CD57+ T cells (not recorded which) from PBMCs.

CDR3: CASSYFQGSHQPQHF. The CDR3 coding sequence is TGTGCCAGCAGTTACTTTCAGGGATCGCATCAGCCCCAGCATTTT. The rearrangement links TRBV6-2 or TRBV6-3 to TRBJ1-5; a possible D gene is TRBD1 (5 bases). The V and J ends lost 1 base and 5 bases respectively, with 12 bases between them. Germline CDR1 MNHEY, CDR2 SVGEGT. The CDR3 totals 15 residues.